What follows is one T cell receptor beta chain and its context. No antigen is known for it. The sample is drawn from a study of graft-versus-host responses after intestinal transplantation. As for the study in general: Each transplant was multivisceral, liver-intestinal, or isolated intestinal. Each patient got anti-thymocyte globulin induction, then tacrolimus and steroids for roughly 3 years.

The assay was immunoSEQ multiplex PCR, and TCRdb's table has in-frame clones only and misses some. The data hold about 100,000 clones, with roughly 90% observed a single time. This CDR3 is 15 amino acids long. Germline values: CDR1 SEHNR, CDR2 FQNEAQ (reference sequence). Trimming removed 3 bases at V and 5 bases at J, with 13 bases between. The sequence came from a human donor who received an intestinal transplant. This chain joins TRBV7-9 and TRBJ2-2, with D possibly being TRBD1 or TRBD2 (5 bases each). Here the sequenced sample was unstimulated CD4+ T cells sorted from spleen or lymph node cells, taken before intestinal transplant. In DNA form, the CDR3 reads TGTGCCAGCAGCTTTGGGGGAGTAATTACCGGGGAGCTGTTTTTT. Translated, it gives CASSFGGVITGELFF.